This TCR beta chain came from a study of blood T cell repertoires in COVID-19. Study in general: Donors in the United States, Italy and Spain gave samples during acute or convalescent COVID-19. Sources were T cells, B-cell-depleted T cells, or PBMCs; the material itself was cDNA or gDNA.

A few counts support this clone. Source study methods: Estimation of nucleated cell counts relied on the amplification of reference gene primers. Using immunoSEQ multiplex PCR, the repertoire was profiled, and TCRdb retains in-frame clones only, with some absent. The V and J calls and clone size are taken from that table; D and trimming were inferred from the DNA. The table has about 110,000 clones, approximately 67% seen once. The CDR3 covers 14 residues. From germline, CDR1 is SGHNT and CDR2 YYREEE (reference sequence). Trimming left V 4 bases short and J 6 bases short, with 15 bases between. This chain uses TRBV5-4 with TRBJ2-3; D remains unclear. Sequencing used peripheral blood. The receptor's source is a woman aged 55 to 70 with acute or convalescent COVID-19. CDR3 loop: CASSPPEAKDTQYF. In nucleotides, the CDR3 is TGTGCCAGCAGCCCCCCCGAAGCGAAGGATACGCAGTATTTT. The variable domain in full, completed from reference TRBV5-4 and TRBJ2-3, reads ETGVTQSPTHLIKTRGQQVTLRCSSQSGHNTVSWYQQALGQGPQFIFQYYREEENGRGNFPPRFSGLQFPNYSSELNVNALELDDSALYLCASSPPEAKDTQYFGPGTRLTVL.